This TCR beta chain derives from a study of OX40 agonist ivuxolimab in advanced cancers. In the study overall: Ivuxolimab, an antibody that agonizes OX40 (CD134), was administered to the patients. Under the entry rules, prior anti-PD-1, anti-PD-L1 or anti-CTLA-4 therapy was allowed, and approximately 40% had some.

The method was immunoSEQ multiplex PCR; TCRdb's version includes in-frame clones alone and lacks a portion of them. The top ten hold around 5% of the sample, which has around 70,000 clones, around 80% seen once. Study-wide results and limits: At 0.1 to 3.0 mg/kg, CD4+ and CD8+ blood T cells expanded clonally by week 6. The authors also found low normalized T-cell clonal expansion in some nonresponders.

As regards this clone: The antigen is unknown.

From germline, CDR1 is SNHLY and CDR2 FYNNEI. The CDR3 consists of 17 residues. V was pared by 2 bases and J by 5 bases, with 7 bases of the junction left unmatched. The chain joins TRBV2 to TRBJ2-5; TRBD2 matches 14 bases. This receptor was obtained from an adult with an advanced solid tumor such as melanoma, head and neck, liver or kidney cancer. The specimen comprised CD4+ or CD8+ T cells sorted from blood, sampled in a trial of the OX40 agonist ivuxolimab. Here the CDR3 reads CASSEYGTSGSGETQYF. CDR3 coding DNA: TGTGCCAGCAGTGAATATGGGACTAGCGGGAGTGGGGAGACCCAGTACTTC.